The clone carrying this T cell receptor (beta chain) was recorded at least ten times. The antigen is undetermined. This entry is derived from a study of T cells in Graves' hyperthyroidism and ophthalmopathy. Diagnosing involved the use of clinical symptoms, serum thyroxine and TRAb, thyroid ultrasound and orbital computed tomography. The PBMCs had their origin in 10 ml of fresh peripheral blood. Researchers took RNA transcripts and amplified the TCR beta CDR3 regions from them. HTBI primers drove first-round RT-PCR of the TCR CDR3. TCRdb called the multiplex PCR reads again in MiXCR, with one record for every CDR3 protein. This sample has 500,000 or so distinct CDR3 sequences, with approximately 17% found just once. Whole-study results and caveats: Classification by a 13 V-J model distinguished ophthalmopathy from stable hyperthyroidism.

CDR1 is SGHTA, CDR2 FQGTGA, per germline. V lost 2 bases and J lost 4; bases outside the gene matches: 8. The CDR3 is 16 amino acids. Material: blood. This chain joins TRBV7-3 and TRBJ2-3; 8 nucleotides line up with TRBD2. This sequence was found in a woman under 30 with Graves' ophthalmopathy. CDR3 protein: CASSLPGGPDADTQYF. In DNA, the CDR3 is TGTGCCAGCAGCTTACCGGGAGGGCCCGACGCAGATACGCAGTATTTT.